The 25 T cell receptor beta chains reported below all come from one sample, sequenced in a study of blood T cell repertoires in COVID-19. The method was immunoSEQ multiplex PCR; TCRdb's version includes in-frame clones alone and lacks a portion of them. The sample lists about 350,000 clones, approximately 84% occurring once. The sequenced material came from PBMCs or T cells enriched from blood (not recorded which). Receptor source: a woman aged 25 to 39 who had recovered from COVID-19.

The rearrangement links TRBV28 to TRBJ1-6; 7 bases align to TRBD1. V shed 5 bases and J 9 bases; nucleotides not matched to a gene: 10. The CDR3 extends over 15 amino acids. The germline V gene encodes CDR1 MDHEN and CDR2 SYDVKM. CDR3 nucleotides: TGTGCCAGCAGTATCCAAAACAGGGGTGGTTCACCCCTCCACTTT. This encodes CASSIQNRGGSPLHF.

This clone occurred once. The CDR3 DNA is TGTGCCACCCGAGGGACAGGGGGGCCCTCTGGGGCCAACGTCCTGACTTTC. Translated, it gives CATRGTGGPSGANVLTF. V and J are TRBV2 and TRBJ2-6; 11 positions agree with TRBD1. Germline-derived CDR1 and CDR2 are SNHLY and FYNNEI. This CDR3 has 17 amino acids. V was pared by 10 bases and J by 0 bases, with 8 bases of the junction left unmatched.

The rearrangement uses TRBV2 and TRBJ1-6, with 8 bases identical to TRBD1. The CDR3 consists of 16 residues. V dropped 2 bases and J dropped 7; count of bases not matched to a gene: 7. The germline V gene has CDR1 SNHLY and CDR2 FYNNEI. CDR3 sequence reads: CASSESGGAGNSPLHF. The CDR3 DNA follows: TGTGCCAGCAGTGAATCAGGGGGCGCAGGGAATTCACCCCTCCACTTT. Complete variable domain (other parts from reference TRBV2 and TRBJ1-6): EPEVTQTPSHQVTQMGQEVILRCVPISNHLYFYWYRQILGQKVEFLVSFYNNEISEKSEIFDDQFSVERPDGSNFTLKIRSTKLEDSAMYFCASSESGGAGNSPLHFGNGTRLTVT.

This clone has just one count. This CDR3 is CASAGGLSPQHF. Here the CDR3 DNA reads TGTGCCAGTGCGGGGGGGTTGAGCCCCCAGCATTTT. The chain uses TRBV2 and TRBJ1-5, with D perhaps matching TRBD1 (5 bases). The CDR3 runs to 12 residues. Trimming removed 9 bases at V and 10 bases at J, with 16 bases between. The V gene's germline CDR1 is SNHLY and CDR2 FYNNEI.

This clone appeared a few times. This chain joins TRBV11-2 and TRBJ2-7, with a weak D call TRBD2 (5 bases). The V end was cut by 1 base, the J end by 7 bases, with 17 bases between. Per germline, CDR1 SGHAT and CDR2 FQNNGV. The CDR3 contains 15 residues. CDR3 sequence: CASSLVGGRNLEQYF. The CDR3 DNA is TGTGCCAGCAGCTTAGTAGGAGGACGGAACCTTGAGCAGTACTTC.

This rearrangement joins TRBV11-2 to TRBJ2-1; a possible D gene is TRBD2 (5 bases). Trimming cost V 3 bases and J 3 bases, with 21 bases left between them. There are 18 residues in the CDR3. Per germline, CDR1 SGHAT and CDR2 FQNNGV. As DNA, the CDR3 is TGTGCCAGCAGCTTTAGAGGGCCCCTGTCCCCACTCTACAATGAGCAGTTCTTC. It specifies CASSFRGPLSPLYNEQFF.

This sequence joins TRBV5-4 and TRBJ1-2; D gene unclear. The germline V and J ends were trimmed by 0 bases and 2 bases, with 8 bases remaining between them. This CDR3 spans 14 amino acids. In germline, CDR1 is SGHNT, CDR2 YYREEE (reference sequence). The chain's CDR3 is CASSLGELNYGYTF. The CDR3 region has the DNA TGTGCCAGCAGCTTGGGAGAATTAAACTATGGCTACACCTTC.

The chain recombines TRBV7-8 with TRBJ1-4; D not certain. Per the germline V gene, CDR1 is SGHVS and CDR2 is FQNEAQ. Deletions cut 5 bases from V and 2 bases from J, with 9 bases between. CDR3 size: 14 residues. The CDR3 region has the DNA TGTGCCAGCAGCACCCAAAGCACTAATGAAAAACTGTTTTTT. It yields the protein CASSTQSTNEKLFF.

The chain joins TRBV19 to TRBJ2-6; D not resolved. V was cut by 3 bases and J by 0 bases, with 15 bases left in between. The CDR3 consists of 18 residues. Germline assignment: CDR1 LNHDA and CDR2 SQIVND (reference sequence). CDR3 coding DNA: TGTGCCAGTAGTATTAGTCGCCAACTAAGCTCTGGGGCCAACGTCCTGACTTTC. It codes for CASSISRQLSSGANVLTF.

This chain uses TRBV12-5 with TRBJ1-1; TRBD1 aligns across 9 bases. V lost 7 bases and J lost 7; bases outside the gene matches: 7. Per germline, CDR1 LGHNT and CDR2 FRNRAP. CDR3 length: 13 amino acids. CDR3 region: CASEYRGRGEAFF. The CDR3 DNA follows: TGTGCTAGTGAGTACAGGGGGCGAGGTGAAGCTTTCTTT.

This sequence joins TRBV10-1 and TRBJ1-1, with 8 positions matching TRBD1. Losses at the gene ends were 4 bases for V and 1 base for J; bases not matched to a gene: 2. The CDR3 consists of 14 residues. Germline values: CDR1 WNHNN, CDR2 SYGVQD (reference sequence). CDR3 sequence reads: CASSAGTGNTEAFF. The CDR3 region has the DNA TGCGCCAGCAGTGCCGGGACAGGGAACACTGAAGCTTTCTTT.

This sequence joins TRBV12-3 or TRBV12-4 and TRBJ1-2; D unresolved. The V end was cut by 6 bases, the J end by 4 bases, with 12 bases between. This CDR3 contains 13 residues. The CDR3 DNA follows: TGTGCCAGCAGGCCTAGCGGCTTCTATGGCTACACCTTC. It translates to CASRPSGFYGYTF.

The DNA for the CDR3 is TGTGCCAGCAGTGAAGAGATTGGGCTGTACTCTGGAAACACCATATATTTT. Encoded protein: CASSEEIGLYSGNTIYF. The genes are TRBV6-1 and TRBJ1-3, with D unresolved. V lost 1 base, J lost 0 bases, and 13 bases lay in between. CDR1 and CDR2 (germline): MNHNS, SASEGT. The CDR3 consists of 17 residues.

The genes are TRBV11-2 and TRBJ1-4; a possible D gene is TRBD1 (5 bases). The CDR3 runs 13 residues. Germline V gene data show CDR1 as SGHAT and CDR2 as FQNNGV. Trimming took off 3 bases at V and 7 bases at J, with 9 bases between the two ends. CDR3 sequence reads: CASSLSRAEKLFF. CDR3 nucleotide sequence: TGTGCCAGCAGCTTGAGCAGGGCTGAAAAACTGTTTTTT.

The V call is TRBV28, the J call TRBJ2-3; tentative D call: TRBD1 (6 bases). With 2 bases removed from V and 2 bases from J, the gap between germline ends came to 11 bases. CDR3 length: 15 amino acids. Germline values: CDR1 MDHEN, CDR2 SYDVKM. CDR3 nucleotide sequence: TGTGCCAGCAGTTTACCCCAGGGGCACACAGATACGCAGTATTTT. Its protein is CASSLPQGHTDTQYF.

This clone was picked up one time. The J gene is TRBJ1-2, the V gene TRBV19; 8 nucleotides match TRBD1. Germline assignment: CDR1 LNHDA and CDR2 SQIVND (reference sequence). The CDR3 length is 13 residues. With V trimmed by 5 bases and J by 6 bases, 5 bases remained unmatched. CDR3 amino acids: CASSASGGNGYTF. CDR3 in DNA: TGTGCCAGTAGTGCGTCAGGGGGCAATGGCTACACCTTC.

The gene calls are TRBV12-3 or TRBV12-4 and TRBJ2-7; no firm D call. The CDR3 runs to 12 residues. Trimming stripped 6 bases from V and 2 bases from J, with 8 bases between. The CDR3 reads CASSLPTYEQYF. For the CDR3, the DNA is TGTGCCAGCAGCCTGCCTACCTACGAGCAGTACTTC.

A word on this clone: The germline gene is not matched at one end of the junction; a read error may be the cause. The chain is built from TRBV19 and TRBJ1-4, with D uncertain. Per the germline V gene, CDR1 is LNHDA and CDR2 is SQIVND (reference sequence). The CDR3 covers 14 residues. The CDR3 loop reads CASSIDSRLSNQVF. Here the CDR3 DNA reads TGTGCCAGTAGTATTGATTCCAGGCTCTCAAACCAAGTTTTT.

Only a few counts were recorded for this clone. The chain employs TRBV5-5 and TRBJ2-7, with D perhaps matching TRBD1 (5 bases). Looked up from germline, CDR1 is SGHKS and CDR2 is YYEKEE (reference sequence). Trimming pared 0 bases from V and 3 bases from J, leaving 10 bases between. The CDR3 has 14 amino acids. The CDR3 loop reads CASSLGQRYYEQYF. In nucleotides, the CDR3 is TGTGCCAGCAGCTTGGGACAGAGATACTACGAGCAGTACTTC.

The rearrangement uses TRBV7-9 and TRBJ1-5; D is uncertain. This CDR3 contains 14 residues. Trimming removed 1 base at V and 3 bases at J, with 7 bases between. The germline CDR1 and CDR2 sequences are SEHNR and FQNEAQ (reference sequence). In DNA form, the CDR3 reads TGTGCCAGCAGCTTAGGAGGGATCAATCAGCCCCAGCATTTT. This sequence encodes CASSLGGINQPQHF.

The CDR3: CASRREGSTDTQYF. DNA of the CDR3: TGTGCCAGTCGCAGGGAGGGGAGCACAGATACGCAGTATTTT. V is TRBV6-5 and J is TRBJ2-3; 7 bases map to TRBD2. J lost 0 bases, V lost 9 bases, and 6 bases had no gene match. CDR1 and CDR2 (germline): MNHEY, SVGAGI. The CDR3 sequence is 14 residues long.

The CDR3: CASSTEGGPTDTQYF. The CDR3 DNA sequence: TGTGCCAGCAGCACAGAGGGGGGGCCAACAGATACGCAGTATTTT. The chain employs TRBV7-2 and TRBJ2-3, with D perhaps matching TRBD2 (7 bases). The CDR3 is 15 amino acids. V was clipped by 5 bases and J by 3 bases, with 15 bases between them. The germline V gene has CDR1 SGHTA and CDR2 FQGNSA.

This chain's CDR3 is CASTPLGAGREKLFF. In nucleotides, the CDR3 is TGTGCCAGCACCCCATTGGGGGCTGGACGTGAAAAACTGTTTTTT. The rearrangement links TRBV11-2 to TRBJ1-4; D perhaps matches TRBD1 (6 bases). The CDR3 contains 15 residues. Germline assignment: CDR1 SGHAT and CDR2 FQNNGV. V lost 7 bases and J 7 bases, leaving 19 bases between the germline ends.

The chain links TRBV7-9 to TRBJ2-5, with 8 positions matching TRBD2. Germline loops: CDR1 SEHNR, CDR2 FQNEAQ (reference sequence). The V and J ends lost 4 bases and 2 bases, in that order; junction bases with no gene match: 12. This CDR3 comprises 17 residues. The CDR3 region has the DNA TGTGCCAGCAGCTCATTAGGCGGGGGGTACAGACAAGAGACCCAGTACTTC. Translation: CASSSLGGGYRQETQYF.

The CDR3, as DNA: TGTGCCAGCAGCCTGGGACTCCGGAACACTGAAGCTTTCTTT. This sequence encodes CASSLGLRNTEAFF. The chain carries TRBV3-1 (or the pseudogene TRBV3-2) and TRBJ1-1; tentative D call: TRBD1 (5 bases). V was clipped by 4 bases and J by 1 base, with 10 bases between them. The CDR3 spans 14 residues. The germline V gene encodes CDR1 LGHDT and CDR2 YNNKEL (reference sequence).